The clone carrying this T cell receptor (beta chain) has a count of ten or more. Looked up from germline, CDR1 is LGHNA and CDR2 is YNFKEQ. The CDR3 length is 12 residues. With 2 bases removed from V and 8 bases from J, the gap between germline ends came to 6 bases. Amplification of TCR beta CDR3 regions was performed using RNA transcripts as template. A first-round RT-PCR of the TCR CDR3 used the HTBI primer set. TCRdb re-called the multiplex PCR reads with MiXCR, one entry per CDR3 protein. Here the sample spans over 500,000 distinct CDR3 sequences, 46% being singletons. This sample was taken from a study of T cells in Graves' hyperthyroidism and ophthalmopathy.

This rearrangement joins TRBV4-2 to TRBJ1-4; the D gene is possibly TRBD1 (5 bases). The TCR comes from an adult woman with Graves' disease, either hyperthyroidism or ophthalmopathy (not recorded which). Sequencing input: peripheral blood or thyroid tissue (not recorded which). CDR3 in DNA: TGTGCCAGCAGCCAAACAGGCGAAAAACTGTTTTTT. As protein: CASSQTGEKLFF.